Following are 23 T cell receptor beta chains from one sample sequenced in a study of blood T cell repertoires in COVID-19. Sequencing was performed with immunoSEQ multiplex PCR; in TCRdb, only in-frame clones are kept and a portion is missing. The sample lists approximately 75,000 clones, approximately 88% occurring once. What was sequenced was peripheral blood. The receptors were sampled from a middle-aged man with acute or convalescent COVID-19.

This rearrangement joins TRBV6-5 to TRBJ1-3; the D is unclear. Germline CDR1 MNHEY, CDR2 SVGAGI. The CDR3 has 14 amino acids. V was shortened by 9 bases and J by 0 bases, with 12 bases between the two germline ends. The CDR3 protein is CASTGLISGNTIYF. Written as DNA, the CDR3 is TGTGCCAGTACTGGACTGATCTCTGGAAACACCATATATTTT.

The V call is TRBV5-1, the J call TRBJ2-2; TRBD1 matches at 7 bases. In germline, CDR1 is SGHRS, CDR2 YFSETQ. This CDR3 has 16 residues. V shed 0 bases, J shed 3 bases, and the junction held 5 bases outside the gene matches. The CDR3 sequence: CASSLEQGFYTGELFF. The CDR3 DNA reads TGCGCCAGCAGCTTGGAACAGGGGTTTTACACCGGGGAGCTGTTTTTT. The full variable domain, rest sourced from reference TRBV5-1 and TRBJ2-2, is KAGVTQTPRYLIKTRGQQVTLSCSPISGHRSVSWYQQTPGQGLQFLFEYFSETQRNKGNFPGRFSGRQFSNSRSEMNVSTLELGDSALYLCASSLEQGFYTGELFFGEGSRLTVL.

The J gene is TRBJ2-1, the V gene TRBV24-1; no firm D call. With 2 bases removed from V and 7 bases from J, the gap between germline ends came to 8 bases. From germline, CDR1 is KGHDR and CDR2 SFDVKD. The length of the CDR3 is 13 residues. The CDR3 DNA is TGTGCCACCAGTGATTCAGGTCTGAATGAGCAGTTCTTC. It is translated as CATSDSGLNEQFF.

This clone showed up just once. The rearrangement uses TRBV5-1 and TRBJ2-3; the match to TRBD1 covers 7 bases. Germline CDR1 and CDR2: SGHRS and YFSETQ. The V gene end was trimmed by 3 bases and the J gene end by 0 bases; junction bases not matched to a gene: 1. There are 14 residues in the CDR3. The CDR3: CASSSGQSTDTQYF. CDR3 nucleotide sequence: TGCGCCAGCAGCTCGGGACAGAGCACAGATACGCAGTATTTT. The whole variable domain, remainder taken from reference TRBV5-1 and TRBJ2-3, is KAGVTQTPRYLIKTRGQQVTLSCSPISGHRSVSWYQQTPGQGLQFLFEYFSETQRNKGNFPGRFSGRQFSNSRSEMNVSTLELGDSALYLCASSSGQSTDTQYFGPGTRLTVL.

The CDR3 sequence: CASSTTGSYNEQFF. The CDR3 DNA reads TGTGCCAGTAGTACGACAGGGTCCTACAATGAGCAGTTCTTC. This chain links TRBV19 with TRBJ2-1; TRBD1 aligns across 7 bases. Trimming at V came to 4 bases and at J to 1 base, leaving 1 base not matched to a gene. Germline V gives CDR1 LNHDA, CDR2 SQIVND (reference sequence). The length of the CDR3 is 14 residues.

The chain links TRBV6-5 to TRBJ1-2, with 7 nucleotides matching TRBD1. This CDR3 is 15 amino acids long. Germline CDR1 MNHEY, CDR2 SVGAGI. V gave up 0 bases and J gave up 3 bases; unmatched junction bases: 4. CDR3 in DNA: TGTGCCAGCAGTTACTCGACAACAGGGGACTATGGCTACACCTTC. Protein: CASSYSTTGDYGYTF.

The V and J genes are TRBV7-2 and TRBJ1-3, with D uncertain. V was clipped by 5 bases and J by 4 bases, with 12 bases between them. Germline V gene lookup returns CDR1 SGHTA and CDR2 FQGNSA. The CDR3 length is 14 residues. The CDR3 protein is CASSPRSFGNTIYF. CDR3 nucleotide sequence: TGTGCCAGCAGCCCACGGAGCTTCGGAAACACCATATATTTT.

The V call is TRBV27, the J call TRBJ1-5; TRBD1 is a possible D gene (5 bases). The CDR3 totals 13 residues. Germline-derived CDR1 and CDR2 are MNHEY and SMNVEV (reference sequence). Trimming removed 7 bases from V and 3 bases from J, with 10 bases in between. The CDR3 here is CASKADTNQPQHF. As DNA, the CDR3 is TGTGCCAGCAAGGCGGACACCAATCAGCCCCAGCATTTT.

V usage is TRBV3-1 (or the pseudogene TRBV3-2) and J usage is TRBJ2-3, with 11 bases that match TRBD2. From germline, CDR1 is LGHDT and CDR2 YNNKEL (reference sequence). With V trimmed by 4 bases and J by 2 bases, 5 bases remained unmatched. The CDR3 runs to 16 residues. This CDR3 is CASSPLAGGPTDTQYF. The DNA for the CDR3 is TGTGCCAGCAGCCCCTTAGCGGGGGGGCCCACAGATACGCAGTATTTT.

The chain combines TRBV19 with TRBJ1-1; no clear D. Germline CDR1 reads LNHDA; CDR2 reads SQIVND (reference sequence). This CDR3 is built from 14 residues. V was trimmed by 1 base and J by 7 bases, leaving 13 bases between them. The CDR3 nucleotides read TGTGCCAGTAGTATAGGAGGGAAGGGAAATGAAGCTTTCTTT. It encodes CASSIGGKGNEAFF. Based on the CDR3 plus reference TRBV19 and TRBJ1-1, the full variable domain is DGGITQSPKYLFRKEGQNVTLSCEQNLNHDAMYWYRQDPGQGLRLIYYSQIVNDFQKGDIAEGYSVSREKKESFPLTVTSAQKNPTAFYLCASSIGGKGNEAFFGQGTRLTVV.

This chain joins TRBV2 and TRBJ2-7; 7 nucleotides align to TRBD1. The V and J ends lost 5 bases and 4 bases, in that order; junction bases with no gene match: 8. CDR3 length equals 14 residues. Germline assignment: CDR1 SNHLY and CDR2 FYNNEI. The CDR3 loop reads CASSKQGLKYEQYF. DNA for the CDR3: TGTGCCAGCAGTAAACAGGGGTTGAAGTACGAGCAGTACTTC.

This clone was counted between two and nine times. The rearrangement links TRBV5-6 to TRBJ2-7; D is uncertain. Germline loops: CDR1 SGHDT, CDR2 YYEEEE. This CDR3 has 11 amino acids. V dropped 2 bases and J dropped 5 bases, with 5 bases sitting between them. CDR3 protein: CASSFFDEQYF. CDR3 in DNA: TGTGCCAGCAGCTTCTTCGACGAGCAGTACTTC.

The chain has TRBV14 and TRBJ2-7; 9 nucleotides align to TRBD1. Germline CDR1 and CDR2: SGHDN and FVKESK. The V segment lost 4 bases and the J segment 2 bases; nucleotides outside the gene matches: 3. This CDR3 contains 14 residues. CDR3 amino acids: CASSPRQGAYEQYF. The CDR3 nucleotides read TGTGCCAGCAGCCCGAGACAGGGGGCCTACGAGCAGTACTTC.

This chain uses TRBV5-6 with TRBJ2-7; 7 bases match TRBD2. V shed 2 bases, J shed 3 bases, and the junction held 8 bases outside the gene matches. This CDR3 spans 15 amino acids. CDR1 SGHDT and CDR2 YYEEEE come from the germline V gene. CDR3 loop: CASSFWGGESYEQYF. The DNA for the CDR3 is TGTGCCAGCAGCTTCTGGGGAGGGGAGAGCTACGAGCAGTACTTC.

The chain employs TRBV7-9 and TRBJ2-7; TRBD1 matches 9 bases. The V gene's germline CDR1 is SEHNR and CDR2 FQNEAQ (reference sequence). The J segment lost 3 bases and the V segment lost 4 bases, leaving 7 bases of the junction unmatched. This CDR3 comprises 15 residues. CDR3 in amino acids: CASSSQGALIYEQYF. CDR3 nucleotides: TGTGCCAGCAGCTCACAGGGGGCATTAATCTACGAGCAGTACTTC.

The rearrangement uses TRBV3-1 (or the pseudogene TRBV3-2) and TRBJ2-2; a possible D gene is TRBD1 (6 bases). Germline values: CDR1 LGHDT, CDR2 YNNKEL (reference sequence). This CDR3 region has 16 residues. The V and J ends lost 6 bases and 4 bases respectively, with 18 bases between them. CDR3 nucleotide sequence: TGTGCCAGCAGGAGGATGGGGCAAGGGGGCACCGGGGAGCTGTTTTTT. It specifies CASRRMGQGGTGELFF.

The V and J genes are TRBV11-3 and TRBJ2-1; D is perhaps TRBD2 (6 bases). V was clipped by 0 bases and J by 0 bases, with 15 bases between them. Germline CDR1 reads SGHNT; CDR2 reads YENEEA. There are 18 residues in the CDR3. The CDR3 nucleotides read TGTGCCAGCAGCTTAGATCATGCGGGGTCTAGCTCCTACAATGAGCAGTTCTTC. Translation gives CASSLDHAGSSSYNEQFF.

In this sample, this clone turned up a few times. The J gene is TRBJ1-5, the V gene TRBV19; 9 positions agree with TRBD1. Germline V gives CDR1 LNHDA, CDR2 SQIVND (reference sequence). V was pared by 3 bases and J by 7 bases, with 13 bases of the junction left unmatched. The CDR3 totals 17 residues. CDR3 DNA sequence: TGTGCCAGTAGTATGGGGTTTACAGGGGGCGGACGGCAGCCCCAGCATTTT. It is translated as CASSMGFTGGGRQPQHF.

This chain links TRBV10-3 with TRBJ1-1; D unresolved. This CDR3 is 15 amino acids long. Germline V CDR1 and CDR2: ENHRY, SYGVKD. The V and J ends lost 1 base and 3 bases respectively, with 12 bases between them. This CDR3 reads CAISEYGVGDTEAFF. The CDR3 bases are TGTGCCATCAGTGAGTATGGGGTCGGGGACACTGAAGCTTTCTTT.

This clone was observed a single time. The V gene is TRBV28, the J gene TRBJ2-5, with 7 bases aligning to TRBD2. This CDR3 region has 12 residues. V was pared by 8 bases and J by 4 bases, with 4 bases of the junction left unmatched. Germline V gene sequence: CDR1 MDHEN, CDR2 SYDVKM. The CDR3 region is CASGGVGETQYF. The CDR3 nucleotides are TGTGCCAGCGGGGGGGTGGGAGAGACCCAGTACTTC.

The DNA of the CDR3 is TGTGCCAGCACACCCGGACACACAAAGAACACTGAAGCTTTCTTT. Translated, it gives CASTPGHTKNTEAFF. The V and J genes are TRBV4-2 and TRBJ1-1, with D tentatively TRBD1 (5 bases). CDR3 length: 15 residues. Per the germline V gene, CDR1 is LGHNA and CDR2 is YNFKEQ. The V end lost 7 bases, the J end lost 1 base, and 16 bases lay between the germline ends.

V and J are TRBV5-1 and TRBJ1-3; perhaps TRBD1 as D (6 bases). Trimming pared 0 bases from V and 0 bases from J, leaving 10 bases between. Per germline, CDR1 SGHRS and CDR2 YFSETQ. The CDR3 spans 16 residues. CDR3 loop: CASSLAGGGSGNTIYF. In DNA form, the CDR3 reads TGCGCCAGCAGCTTGGCGGGGGGCGGCTCTGGAAACACCATATATTTT.

The genes are TRBV5-1 and TRBJ2-1; 8 bases line up with TRBD2. This CDR3 has 16 amino acids. With V trimmed by 2 bases and J by 2 bases, 6 bases remained unmatched. CDR1 is SGHRS and CDR2 is YFSETQ in the germline V gene. CDR3 in amino acids: CASSFWGGGPYNEQFF. The CDR3 nucleotides read TGCGCCAGCAGCTTTTGGGGCGGGGGGCCCTACAATGAGCAGTTCTTC. The full variable domain, in which reference TRBV5-1 and TRBJ2-1 provide the parts outside the CDR3, is KAGVTQTPRYLIKTRGQQVTLSCSPISGHRSVSWYQQTPGQGLQFLFEYFSETQRNKGNFPGRFSGRQFSNSRSEMNVSTLELGDSALYLCASSFWGGGPYNEQFFGPGTRLTVL.